These 26 T cell receptor beta chains were all obtained from the same sample, sequenced in a study of T cell repertoires in cytomegalovirus infection. MiXCR, applied by TCRdb to the reads, yields one record per CDR3 protein. Seen here are about 830,000 distinct CDR3 sequences, approximately 29% observed once, and the top ten hold over 10%. Antigen specificity for these receptors is unknown. Here the sequenced sample was cultured CD8+ T cells from PBMCs, taken from culture after CMV antigen stimulation. The receptors originated from a human donor in good health (CMV status not recorded). Some clones in this sample may be carry-over from other donors' samples.

V and J are TRBV12-3 or TRBV12-4 and TRBJ1-2; 8 bases map to TRBD1. J was trimmed by 1 base and V by 6 bases; bases with no gene match: 4. The CDR3 consists of 14 residues. The CDR3 DNA is TGTGCCAGCAGGGCAGGGGGCTTTAACTATGGCTACACCTTC. It specifies CASRAGGFNYGYTF.

The chain employs TRBV15 and TRBJ2-1, with D tentatively TRBD2 (5 bases). CDR1 LNHNV and CDR2 YYDKDF come from the germline V gene (reference sequence). Trimming removed 1 base at V and 4 bases at J, with 11 bases between. The length of the CDR3 is 15 residues. CDR3 sequence reads: CATSRVVGVYNEQFF. The CDR3 DNA is TGTGCCACCAGCAGAGTGGTCGGGGTTTACAATGAGCAGTTCTTC.

Points on this clonotype: Given the absence of the conserved phenylalanine or tryptophan at the CDR3 end, a read error is likely. The CDR3 reads CASSLTGGAGDTQYL. The CDR3 coding sequence is TGTGCCAGCAGCTTGACAGGGGGCGCGGGAGATACGCAGTATCTT. This chain joins TRBV7-8 and TRBJ2-3, with 10 bases that match TRBD1. V shed 3 bases and J 5 bases; nucleotides not matched to a gene: 5. In germline, CDR1 is SGHVS, CDR2 FQNEAQ. This CDR3 has 15 amino acids.

There are a few counts of this clonotype. This chain connects TRBV12-3 or TRBV12-4 to TRBJ1-5, with 9 bases aligning to TRBD1. The V and J ends lost 5 bases and 3 bases, in that order; junction bases with no gene match: 5. CDR3 length: 15 amino acids. The chain's CDR3 is CASSIGQGFNQPQHF. The CDR3 DNA reads as TGTGCCAGCAGTATCGGACAGGGGTTCAATCAGCCCCAGCATTTT.

The chain combines TRBV7-6 with TRBJ1-5, with 8 positions matching TRBD1. The junction had 11 bases not matched to a gene; V was cut back by 5 bases and J by 2 bases. This CDR3 spans 17 amino acids. CDR1 SGHVS and CDR2 FNYEAQ come from the germline V gene. The CDR3 coding sequence is TGTGCCAGCAGCCTACAGGGGGGCGACTGGGGCAATCAGCCCCAGCATTTT. As protein: CASSLQGGDWGNQPQHF.

The chain couples TRBV5-6 to TRBJ2-1; 11 bases are shared with TRBD2. The J segment lost 8 bases and the V segment lost 5 bases, leaving 15 bases of the junction unmatched. Germline V gene lookup returns CDR1 SGHDT and CDR2 YYEEEE. The CDR3 consists of 17 residues. The CDR3 DNA follows: TGTGCCAGCAGTGGGGCGGTTAGCGGGGGGGCCTTGGATGAGCAGTTCTTC. It codes for CASSGAVSGGALDEQFF. Filled out from reference TRBV5-6 and TRBJ2-1, the complete variable domain reads DAGVTQSPTHLIKTRGQQVTLRCSPKSGHDTVSWYQQALGQGPQFIFQYYEEEERQRGNFPDRFSGHQFPNYSSELNVNALLLGDSALYLCASSGAVSGGALDEQFFGPGTRLTVL.

Of note for this clonotype: A much larger clonotype is one base distant, so this may be a read error. A read error is likely, as this CDR3 ends without the conserved phenylalanine or tryptophan. The V call is TRBV7-6, the J call TRBJ1-1; D perhaps matches TRBD1 (6 bases). This CDR3 spans 15 amino acids. The germline V gene encodes CDR1 SGHVS and CDR2 FNYEAQ. Deletions cut 0 bases from V and 4 bases from J, with 12 bases between. The CDR3 loop is CASSLAHSGATEAFI. CDR3 nucleotide sequence: TGTGCCAGCAGCTTAGCCCACTCAGGGGCCACTGAAGCTTTCATT.

This clonotype was detected a few times. This chain connects TRBV12-3 or TRBV12-4 to TRBJ2-1, with TRBD1 identical over 7 bases. The CDR3 is made up of 14 amino acids. The trim removed 6 bases at V and 8 bases at J, leaving 10 bases unmatched. The CDR3: CASSSLDRVYEQFF. DNA of the CDR3: TGTGCCAGCAGCTCTTTAGACAGGGTCTATGAGCAGTTCTTC.

The chain has TRBV4-1 and TRBJ2-3, with 8 bases fitting TRBD2. CDR3 length equals 17 residues. CDR1 is MGHRA and CDR2 is YSYEKL in the germline V gene. J gave up 5 bases and V 3 bases, and 13 bases lay outside the gene matches. The CDR3 protein is CASSHPGERGFRDTQYF. CDR3 bases: TGCGCCAGCAGCCACCCCGGGGAGCGGGGGTTCCGAGATACGCAGTATTTT.

This clonotype showed up just once. This chain uses TRBV7-6 with TRBJ1-1; 8 nucleotides align to TRBD1. V shed 5 bases, J shed 3 bases, and the junction held 8 bases outside the gene matches. The CDR3 loop spans 15 amino acids. From germline, CDR1 is SGHVS and CDR2 FNYEAQ. The CDR3 DNA reads as TGTGCCAGCAGCAAGCGACAGGGGATGGACACTGAAGCTTTCTTT. Translation: CASSKRQGMDTEAFF.

This clonotype was observed a few times. This chain uses TRBV6-5 with TRBJ2-3; 12 nucleotides agree with TRBD2. With 2 bases clipped from V and 4 bases from J, the junction kept 1 base outside the gene matches. CDR1 and CDR2 (germline): MNHEY, SVGAGI. This CDR3 contains 15 residues. This CDR3 reads CASSYLAGGSDTQYF. In DNA form, the CDR3 reads TGTGCCAGCAGTTACCTAGCGGGGGGGTCAGATACGCAGTATTTT.

This clonotype was recorded at least ten times. This chain connects TRBV7-2 to TRBJ2-3, with a weak D call TRBD2 (5 bases). Germline V CDR1 and CDR2: SGHTA, FQGNSA. Trimming cost V 5 bases and J 3 bases, with 15 bases left between them. The CDR3 spans 15 residues. The CDR3 reads CASSVTIGETDTQYF. CDR3 coding DNA: TGTGCCAGCAGCGTGACGATTGGGGAGACAGATACGCAGTATTTT.

This rearrangement joins TRBV6-1 to TRBJ1-5; D not certain. CDR3 length equals 15 residues. Germline V gives CDR1 MNHNS, CDR2 SASEGT. Deletions cut 2 bases from V and 1 base from J, with 9 bases between. This CDR3 reads CASSEWRASNQPQHF. In nucleotides, the CDR3 is TGTGCCAGCAGTGAATGGCGGGCCAGCAATCAGCCCCAGCATTTT.

This clonotype was picked up a small number of times. The rearrangement uses TRBV7-6 and TRBJ2-3; 7 positions match TRBD2. V was clipped by 1 base and J by 0 bases; unmatched bases: 10. The germline V gene encodes CDR1 SGHVS and CDR2 FNYEAQ. This CDR3 is 18 amino acids long. CDR3 sequence (DNA): TGTGCCAGCAGCTTAGGTGACTCGGGACTACCAAGCACAGATACGCAGTATTTT. Translation: CASSLGDSGLPSTDTQYF. Based on the CDR3 plus reference TRBV7-6 and TRBJ2-3, the full variable domain is GAGVSQSPRYKVTKRGQDVALRCDPISGHVSLYWYRQALGQGPEFLTYFNYEAQQDKSGLPNDRFSAERPEGSISTLTIQRTEQRDSAMYRCASSLGDSGLPSTDTQYFGPGTRLTVL.

The chain carries TRBV11-3 and TRBJ2-1; a weak D match, TRBD2 (5 bases). Germline-derived CDR1 and CDR2 are SGHNT and YENEEA. Trimming pared 2 bases from V and 8 bases from J, leaving 13 bases between. CDR3 length equals 14 residues. CDR3: CASSLRTENDEQFF. The DNA of the CDR3 is TGTGCCAGCAGCTTACGGACTGAGAATGATGAGCAGTTCTTC.

This clonotype was observed a few times. The CDR3 sequence is CSARQPGTFYEQFF. The CDR3 DNA reads TGCAGTGCTAGACAACCCGGGACTTTCTATGAGCAGTTCTTC. This chain connects TRBV20-1 to TRBJ2-1; possible D gene TRBD2, 6 bases. Germline V gene lookup returns CDR1 DFQATT and CDR2 SNEGSKA (reference sequence). V shed 2 bases and J shed 8 bases, with 16 bases lying between them. There are 14 residues in the CDR3.

The rearrangement uses TRBV28 and TRBJ1-5, with 9 bases lining up with TRBD1. V shed 5 bases and J 0 bases; nucleotides not matched to a gene: 14. This CDR3 is 19 amino acids long. CDR1 is MDHEN and CDR2 is SYDVKM in the germline V gene. The DNA for the CDR3 is TGTGCCAGCAGTCTTAACCTGGGACAGGGCTGGGATAGCAATCAGCCCCAGCATTTT. Amino acid sequence: CASSLNLGQGWDSNQPQHF.

The rearrangement uses TRBV27 and TRBJ1-1; the D is unclear. The germline CDR1 and CDR2 sequences are MNHEY and SMNVEV (reference sequence). V was pared by 5 bases and J by 1 base, with 11 bases between. This CDR3 contains 14 residues. The CDR3: CASSPDGPNTEAFF. CDR3 sequence (DNA): TGTGCCAGCAGTCCGGACGGGCCGAACACTGAAGCTTTCTTT.

This clonotype was picked up one time. The genes are TRBV29-1 and TRBJ2-3; D assignment may be TRBD1 or TRBD2 (5 bases each). The CDR3 consists of 15 residues. The germline V and J ends were trimmed by 3 bases and 1 base, with 14 bases remaining between them. CDR1 is SQVTM and CDR2 is ANQGSEA in the germline V gene. The CDR3 region has the DNA TGCAGCGTTGAGGGGGTAGGACCCCGCACAGATACGCAGTATTTT. This gives the protein CSVEGVGPRTDTQYF.

This clonotype was seen only a few times. The rearrangement joins TRBV7-2 to TRBJ1-2; D is possibly TRBD1 (5 bases). Germline-derived CDR1 and CDR2 are SGHTA and FQGNSA. V dropped 1 base and J dropped 8 bases, with 17 bases sitting between them. The CDR3 sequence is 15 residues long. The CDR3 here is CASSLGMTALWGYTF. The DNA of the CDR3 is TGTGCCAGCAGCTTAGGAATGACAGCTCTATGGGGCTACACCTTC.

The V call is TRBV6-2 or TRBV6-3, the J call TRBJ2-1; TRBD1 might be the D (5 bases). This CDR3 is built from 12 residues. Between the trimmed V and J ends, which lost 7 bases and 7 bases, there was a span of 11 bases. Germline CDR1 MNHEY, CDR2 SVGEGT. The CDR3, as DNA: TGTGCCAGCATTTCCAGGGTGAATGAGCAGTTCTTC. Protein product: CASISRVNEQFF.

The chain carries TRBV7-2 and TRBJ1-2, with D perhaps matching TRBD1 (5 bases). Germline V lookup: CDR1 SGHTA, CDR2 FQGNSA. Trimming left V 7 bases short and J 5 bases short, with 17 bases between. This CDR3 has 14 amino acids. The CDR3 DNA sequence: TGTGCCAGCACGGACACGGGGCGGGAGTATGGCTACACCTTC. Amino acids: CASTDTGREYGYTF.

This clonotype has just a few counts. The chain joins TRBV5-6 to TRBJ2-7; TRBD2 might be the D (7 bases). With 4 bases removed from V and 4 bases from J, the gap between germline ends came to 27 bases. Germline V lookup: CDR1 SGHDT, CDR2 YYEEEE. The CDR3 is made up of 18 amino acids. The CDR3 protein is CASSRGALGPPSLYEQYV. Here the CDR3 DNA reads TGTGCCAGCAGCCGGGGGGCGTTGGGACCACCGAGTCTTTACGAGCAGTACGTC.

This clonotype was found many times. V is TRBV7-6 and J is TRBJ1-1; TRBD1 might be the D (6 bases). The CDR3 has 13 amino acids. V lost 2 bases and J 3 bases, leaving 7 bases between the germline ends. CDR1 is SGHVS and CDR2 is FNYEAQ in the germline V gene. DNA of the CDR3: TGTGCCAGCAGCTTAAAGGGGGACACTGAAGCTTTCTTT. Translating gives CASSLKGDTEAFF.

V gene TRBV27 combines with J gene TRBJ2-5; a weak D match, TRBD2 (6 bases). Germline V gene data show CDR1 as MNHEY and CDR2 as SMNVEV (reference sequence). V shed 4 bases and J shed 7 bases, with 19 bases lying between them. The length of the CDR3 is 15 residues. The CDR3: CASSSWDSFQGTQYF. The CDR3 DNA reads as TGTGCCAGCAGTTCGTGGGACTCCTTTCAGGGGACCCAGTACTTC.

The V and J genes are TRBV25-1 and TRBJ2-5; D is unresolved. The ends were cut back, 6 bases at V and 4 bases at J, with 15 bases in the middle. The CDR3 spans 14 residues. From germline, CDR1 is MGHDK and CDR2 SYGVNS. In nucleotides, the CDR3 is TGTGCCAGCAGGGGCGTCGGCGTCCCAGAGACCCAGTACTTC. Protein sequence: CASRGVGVPETQYF.